A selection of T cell receptor beta chains follows, all from one sample in a study of beta chain features in type 1 diabetes. Sequencing used immunoSEQ multiplex PCR; TCRdb keeps in-frame clones, though not all of them. Found here are more than 95,000 clones, 28% of them singletons; the top ten hold 0.5% to 0.6%. Sequencing used central memory CD4+ T cells from blood. The receptors stem from a woman aged 18-30 years with type 1 diabetes. The CDR3 runs from the conserved cysteine through the conserved F or W. Each record gives: V gene, clone size, D gene, J gene, CDR3 DNA, CDR3 protein. The D gene is left open where the match is weak. Size values are once, few and many counts, or a class for expanded clones, and some rows have none.

>TRBV5-4|few|TRBD2|TRBJ2-3
TGTGCCAGCAGCTTGGTTAGGTCTAGCGGGAGGAGCGGCACAGATACGCAGTATTTT
CASSLVRSSGRSGTDTQYF
>TRBV6-5|few|.|TRBJ2-5
TGTGCCAGCAGTTACTCGGGCAGGGCCTCCCAAGAGACCCAGTACTTC
CASSYSGRASQETQYF
>TRBV25-1|.|.|TRBJ1-3
TGTGCCAGCAGTGATCATATAGCTAACTCTGGAAACACCATATATTTT
CASSDHIANSGNTIYF
>TRBV28|.|.|TRBJ1-5
TGTGCCAGCAGTCCCACTCTTGGAGACCAGCCCCAGCATTTT
CASSPTLGDQPQHF
>TRBV10-3|.|TRBD2|TRBJ2-1
TGTGCCATCAGTCCGGGACTAGCGGGAGAGGGCAATGAGCAGTTCTTC
CAISPGLAGEGNEQFF
>TRBV5-4|.|TRBD1|TRBJ2-7
TGTGCCAGCAGCTCCTCTTTGGGGACAGGGGCGTACGAGCAGTACTTC
CASSSSLGTGAYEQYF
>TRBV9|.|.|TRBJ1-2
TGTGCCAGCAGCGTTGGGCAGGGTAACTATTATGGCTACACCTTC
CASSVGQGNYYGYTF
>TRBV27|.|TRBD1|TRBJ1-5
TGTGCCAGCAGCGCTGACAGGGGAGCCAATCAGCCCCAGCATTTT
CASSADRGANQPQHF
>TRBV6-1|few|TRBD1|TRBJ2-1
TGTGCCGTGGGACAGGGGGCGAATGAGCAGTTCTTC
CAVGQGANEQFF
>TRBV6-5|few|TRBD1|TRBJ2-7
TGTGCCAGCAGTTCCGGGACAGGGGTTGGGAGCGGCGAGCAGTACTTC
CASSSGTGVGSGEQYF
>TRBV2|few|.|TRBJ2-1
TGTGCCAGCAGTGAAGTATCTCCGGGAGTCGGCCCTGAGCAGTTCTTC
CASSEVSPGVGPEQFF
>TRBV2|.|.|TRBJ2-1
TGTGCCAGCAGAGAACAGGTCCCGGGGGAGTTCTTC
CASREQVPGEFF
>TRBV7-9|few|.|TRBJ1-2
TGTGCCAGCAGCTTCAGACAGACCTCATATGGCTACACCTTC
CASSFRQTSYGYTF
>TRBV7-3|once|TRBD1|TRBJ2-6
TGTGCCAGCAGCACGACAGGGCCTGGGGCCAACGTCCTGACTTTC
CASSTTGPGANVLTF